A selection of T cell receptor beta chains follows, all from one sample in a study of OX40 agonist ivuxolimab in advanced cancers. Clones were sequenced by immunoSEQ multiplex PCR, and TCRdb holds only the in-frame ones, with some missing. This table holds roughly 65,000 clones, approximately 90% found once. The sequences come from CD4+ or CD8+ T cells sorted from blood, collected in a trial of the OX40 agonist ivuxolimab. The source of these receptors is an adult with an advanced solid tumor such as melanoma, head and neck, liver or kidney cancer. Each CDR3 is given with its conserved first and last residue. Each record gives: CDR3 protein, CDR3 DNA, V gene, clone size, D gene, J gene. D genes are given only for firm matches. Clone size, where shown, is once, few, many, or a class for clones that have expanded.

CASRGQLNTEAFF | TGTGCCAGCAGGGGACAGCTGAACACTGAAGCTTTCTTT | TRBV6-6 | . | TRBD1 | TRBJ1-1
CASSGISALSYNEQFF | TGCGCCAGCAGCGGAATTAGCGCACTCTCCTACAATGAGCAGTTCTTC | TRBV5-1 | . | . | TRBJ2-1
CASSQKNTEAFF | TGTGCCAGCAGCCAGAAGAACACTGAAGCTTTCTTT | TRBV7-9 | . | . | TRBJ1-1
CASSTNSPTEAFF | TGTGCCAGCAGCACCAACAGTCCCACTGAAGCTTTCTTT | TRBV2 | . | . | TRBJ1-1
CASSPGTSGNTIYF | TGTGCCAGCAGCCCCGGGACCTCTGGAAACACCATATATTTT | TRBV27 | few | . | TRBJ1-3
CASSSGPLTGGELFF | TGTGCCAGCAGCTCTGGACCGTTGACGGGCGGGGAGCTGTTTTTT | TRBV5-4 | . | . | TRBJ2-2
CASSLGDGRKNTEAFF | TGTGCCAGCAGCTTAGGAGACGGGCGCAAGAACACTGAAGCTTTCTTT | TRBV5-8 | . | . | TRBJ1-1
CASSLGQVNTEAFF | TGTGCCAGCAGCTTAGGACAGGTGAACACTGAAGCTTTCTTT | TRBV7-9 | . | . | TRBJ1-1
CASSATGTNEKLFF | TGTGCCAGCAGTGCGACAGGGACTAATGAAAAACTGTTTTTT | TRBV6-1 | . | TRBD1 | TRBJ1-4
CASSLVSPGANVLTF | TGTGCCAGCAGCTTAGTCAGCCCTGGGGCCAACGTCCTGACTTTC | TRBV11-1 | . | . | TRBJ2-6
CASSFGTGFTGELFF | TGTGCCAGCAGTTTTGGGACAGGATTCACCGGGGAGCTGTTTTTT | TRBV6-6 | . | TRBD1 | TRBJ2-2
CASSLEAGLYGYTF | TGTGCCAGCAGCTTAGAGGCGGGACTCTATGGCTACACCTTC | TRBV7-8 | . | . | TRBJ1-2
CASGLRRTEITEAFF | TGTGCTAGTGGTTTGAGACGGACAGAAATAACTGAAGCTTTCTTT | TRBV12-5 | . | . | TRBJ1-1
CSVDTETYEQYF | TGCAGCGTTGACACGGAAACCTACGAGCAGTACTTC | TRBV29-1 | . | . | TRBJ2-7
CASSLGPGAQNTQYF | TGCGCCAGCAGCTTGGGGCCGGGAGCCCAAAATACGCAGTATTTT | TRBV5-1 | . | . | TRBJ2-3
CASRPFPGLAGERTYEQYF | TGTGCCAGCAGACCATTTCCGGGACTAGCGGGAGAGAGGACCTACGAGCAGTACTTC | TRBV7-8 | . | TRBD2 | TRBJ2-7
CASSIAAGGPYEQYF | TGTGCCAGTAGTATAGCGGCGGGAGGGCCCTACGAGCAGTACTTC | TRBV19 | . | TRBD2 | TRBJ2-7
CASSLEELFF | TGTGCCAGCAGCTTAGAGGAGCTGTTTTTT | TRBV7-9 | . | . | TRBJ2-2
CASGTGTSTDTQYF | TGCGCCAGCGGAACAGGGACTAGCACAGATACGCAGTATTTT | TRBV5-1 | . | . | TRBJ2-3
CASSLPGGLNIQYF | TGTGCCAGCAGCTTACCAGGGGGCCTTAACATTCAGTACTTC | TRBV7-2 | . | TRBD1 | TRBJ2-4
CASSHTTNTGELFF | TGTGCCAGTAGTCACACAACGAACACCGGGGAGCTGTTTTTT | TRBV19 | . | . | TRBJ2-2
CASVGSRSRRQFF | TGTGCCAGCGTGGGGTCTAGATCGAGGAGACAGTTCTTC | TRBV27 | . | . | TRBJ2-1